Reported below is one TCR beta chain. In this CDR3 the conserved last residue, phenylalanine or tryptophan, is missing, so a read error is likely. Stated time point: newly diagnosed GD, antithyroid drugs for less than 3 months. The TCR library was prepared using RNA isolated from PBMCs. To make TCR beta libraries, researchers used iRepertoire HTBI primers and Arm-PCR of CDR3 regions. TCRdb recomputed calls from the multiplex PCR reads with MiXCR, one row per CDR3 protein. This sample carries fewer than 550,000 distinct CDR3 sequences, about 15% of them seen once, and the ten largest clones take 20% to 25%. The CDR3 consists of 16 residues. Germline CDR1 is MNHNS and CDR2 is SASEGT. Deletions cut 1 base from V and 8 bases from J, with 20 bases between. This record belongs to a study of regulatory T cells in long-lasting Graves disease. This same sample was also taken into another study, of T cells in Graves' hyperthyroidism and ophthalmopathy.

This material consisted of peripheral blood mononuclear cells (PBMCs), taken at new diagnosis, from a patient treated with antithyroid drugs. This TCR derives from a woman aged 40-65 years with Graves disease. The J gene is TRBJ1-2, the V gene TRBV6-1; TRBD1 is a possible D gene (5 bases). The CDR3 nucleotides read TGTGCCAGCAGTGAAGTGCCTCTGGGGGTGAGGGAGGGCTACACCTCC. This sequence encodes CASSEVPLGVREGYTS.